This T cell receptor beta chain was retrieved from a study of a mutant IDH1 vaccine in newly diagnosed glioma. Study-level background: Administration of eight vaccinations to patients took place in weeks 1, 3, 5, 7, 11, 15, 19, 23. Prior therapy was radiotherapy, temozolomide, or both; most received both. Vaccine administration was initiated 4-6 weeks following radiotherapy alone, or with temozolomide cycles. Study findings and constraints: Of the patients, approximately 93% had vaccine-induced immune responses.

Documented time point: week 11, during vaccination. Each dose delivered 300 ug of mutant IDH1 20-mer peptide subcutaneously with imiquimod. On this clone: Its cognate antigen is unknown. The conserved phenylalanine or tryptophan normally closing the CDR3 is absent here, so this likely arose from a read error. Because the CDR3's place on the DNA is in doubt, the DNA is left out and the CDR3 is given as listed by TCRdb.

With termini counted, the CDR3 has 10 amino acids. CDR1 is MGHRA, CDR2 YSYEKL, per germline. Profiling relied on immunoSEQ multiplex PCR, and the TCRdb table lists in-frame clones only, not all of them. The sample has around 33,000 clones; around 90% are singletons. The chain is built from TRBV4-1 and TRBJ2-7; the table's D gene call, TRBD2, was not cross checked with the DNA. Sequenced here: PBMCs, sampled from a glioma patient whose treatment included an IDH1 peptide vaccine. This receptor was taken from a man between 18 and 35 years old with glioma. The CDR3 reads CASSQDAREL.